This T cell receptor beta chain was profiled in a study of blood T cell repertoires in COVID-19. The protocol was immunoSEQ multiplex PCR, while the TCRdb copy is restricted to in-frame clones and leaves out a portion. The sample carries around 230,000 clones, around 85% recorded once. This clonotype was sampled from a woman of 80 years or more with acute or convalescent COVID-19. What was sequenced was peripheral blood.

The CDR3, as DNA: TGTGCCAGCAGTGACGGGCAGTCCTCCTACAATGAGCAGTTCTTC. It codes for CASSDGQSSYNEQFF. This sequence joins TRBV6-4 and TRBJ2-1; D remains unclear. The CDR3 consists of 15 residues. The V and J ends lost 2 bases and 0 bases respectively, with 8 bases between them. Germline CDR1 MRHNA, CDR2 SNTAGT.